Given below is one TCR beta chain in context. This sample stems from a study of T-cell memory formation after mild COVID-19. 5'RACE, which relied on constant-segment primers, yielded TCR alpha and TCR beta cDNA libraries carrying sample barcodes and UMIs. TCRdb redid the calling of the 5' RACE reads with MiXCR, one entry per CDR3 protein. The profile shows more than 300,000 distinct CDR3 sequences, 20% to 25% of them singletons. CDR3 length equals 15 residues. In germline, CDR1 is SGHTS, CDR2 YDEGEE. J lost 3 bases, V lost 5 bases, and 10 bases had no gene match. The chain is built from TRBV5-8 and TRBJ2-7, with 8 bases matching TRBD1. Sequences were obtained from PBMCs or a T cell subset sorted from them (not recorded which). The receptor comes from a man between 18 and 35 years old who had mild COVID-19 (a few samples of this study predate the infection). Cell type and time point are not known. CDR3 protein: CASSLDRGLIYEQYF. The CDR3 DNA is TGTGCCAGCAGTCTTGACAGGGGTCTTATCTACGAGCAGTACTTC.